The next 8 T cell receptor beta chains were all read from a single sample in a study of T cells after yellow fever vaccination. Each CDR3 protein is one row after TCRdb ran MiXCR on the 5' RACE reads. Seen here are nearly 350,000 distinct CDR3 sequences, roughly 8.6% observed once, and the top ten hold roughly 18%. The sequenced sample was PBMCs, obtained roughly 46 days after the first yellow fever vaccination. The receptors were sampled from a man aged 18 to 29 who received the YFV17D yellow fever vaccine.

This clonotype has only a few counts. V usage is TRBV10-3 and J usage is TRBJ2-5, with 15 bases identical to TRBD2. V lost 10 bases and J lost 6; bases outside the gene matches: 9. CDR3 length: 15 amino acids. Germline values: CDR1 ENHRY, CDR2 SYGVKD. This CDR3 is CATSGLAGGQKTQYF. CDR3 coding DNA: TGTGCCACGTCGGGACTAGCGGGGGGTCAGAAGACCCAGTACTTC.

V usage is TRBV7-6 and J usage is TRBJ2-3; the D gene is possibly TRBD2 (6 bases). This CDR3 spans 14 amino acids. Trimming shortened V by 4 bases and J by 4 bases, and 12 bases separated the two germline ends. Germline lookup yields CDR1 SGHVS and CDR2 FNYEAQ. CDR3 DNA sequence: TGTGCCAGCAGCTCCGGGACTCCTTCAGATACGCAGTATTTT. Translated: CASSSGTPSDTQYF.

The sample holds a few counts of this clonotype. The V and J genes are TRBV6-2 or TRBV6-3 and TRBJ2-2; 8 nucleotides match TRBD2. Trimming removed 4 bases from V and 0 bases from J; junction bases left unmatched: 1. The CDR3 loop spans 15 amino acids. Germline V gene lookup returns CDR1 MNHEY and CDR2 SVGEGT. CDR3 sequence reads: CASSWGLANTGELFF. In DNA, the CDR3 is TGTGCCAGCAGTTGGGGACTAGCGAACACCGGGGAGCTGTTTTTT.

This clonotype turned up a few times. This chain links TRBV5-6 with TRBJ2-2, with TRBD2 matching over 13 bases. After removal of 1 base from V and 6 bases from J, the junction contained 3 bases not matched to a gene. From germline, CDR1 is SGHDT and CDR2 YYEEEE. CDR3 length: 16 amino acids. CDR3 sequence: CASSLLGLAGPGELFF. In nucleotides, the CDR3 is TGTGCCAGCAGCTTGCTGGGACTAGCGGGGCCCGGGGAGCTGTTTTTT.

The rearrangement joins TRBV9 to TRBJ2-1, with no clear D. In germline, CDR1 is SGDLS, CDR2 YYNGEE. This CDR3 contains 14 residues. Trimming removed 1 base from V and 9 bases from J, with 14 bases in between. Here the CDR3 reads CASSVLPASGEQFF. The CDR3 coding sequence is TGTGCCAGCAGCGTATTACCGGCTTCGGGTGAGCAGTTCTTC.

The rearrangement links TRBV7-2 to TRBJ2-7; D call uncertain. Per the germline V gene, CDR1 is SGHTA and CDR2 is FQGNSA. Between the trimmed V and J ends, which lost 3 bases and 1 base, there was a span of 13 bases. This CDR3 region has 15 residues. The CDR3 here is CASSFSWGSSYEQYF. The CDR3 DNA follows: TGTGCCAGCAGCTTCTCCTGGGGATCTTCCTACGAGCAGTACTTC. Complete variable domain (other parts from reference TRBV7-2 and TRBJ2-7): GAGVSQSPSNKVTEKGKDVELRCDPISGHTALYWYRQSLGQGLEFLIYFQGNSAPDKSGLPSDRFSAERTGGSVSTLTIQRTQQEDSAVYLCASSFSWGSSYEQYFGPGTRLTVT.

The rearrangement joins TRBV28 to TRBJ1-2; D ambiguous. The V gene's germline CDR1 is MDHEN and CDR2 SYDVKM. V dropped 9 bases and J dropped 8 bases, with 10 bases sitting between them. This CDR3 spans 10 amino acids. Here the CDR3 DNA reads TGTGCCAGTCACGCAGAGGGCTACACCTTC. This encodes CASHAEGYTF.

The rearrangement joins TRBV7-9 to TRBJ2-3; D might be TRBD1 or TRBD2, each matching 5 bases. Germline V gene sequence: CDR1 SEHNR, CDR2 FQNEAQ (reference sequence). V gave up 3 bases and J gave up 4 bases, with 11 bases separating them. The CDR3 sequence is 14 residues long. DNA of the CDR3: TGTGCCAGCAGCTTGGACCGAGGGGCAGATACGCAGTATTTT. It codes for CASSLDRGADTQYF. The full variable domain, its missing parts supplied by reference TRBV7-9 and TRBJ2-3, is DTGVSQNPRHKITKRGQNVTFRCDPISEHNRLYWYRQTLGQGPEFLTYFQNEAQLEKSRLLSDRFSAERPKGSFSTLEIQRTEQGDSAMYLCASSLDRGADTQYFGPGTRLTVL.